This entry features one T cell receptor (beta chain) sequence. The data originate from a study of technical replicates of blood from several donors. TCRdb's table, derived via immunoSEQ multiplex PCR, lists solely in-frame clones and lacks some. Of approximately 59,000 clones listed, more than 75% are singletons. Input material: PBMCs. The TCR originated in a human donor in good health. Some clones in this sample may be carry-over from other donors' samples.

The chain's CDR3 is CASSDPQAKNIQYF. DNA for the CDR3: TGTGCCAGCAGTGACCCGCAGGCCAAAAACATTCAGTACTTC. J is TRBJ2-4 and V is TRBV2; D is uncertain. CDR1 and CDR2 (germline): SNHLY, FYNNEI. The CDR3 is 14 amino acids. V was cut by 3 bases and J by 1 base, with 7 bases left in between.